The clone carrying this T cell receptor beta chain occurred a few times. Antigen unknown. The CDR3 loop spans 14 amino acids. The V gene's germline CDR1 is SGDLS and CDR2 YYNGEE. These data come from a study of blood T cells in healthy people across ages. Whole-study findings and limits: Expanded clonotype changes were possibly confounded by unknown donor CMV status. Per million T cells, TCR beta diversity dropped roughly linearly as age increased.

A second PCR, run for about 6 to 12 cycles, used a sample-barcoded 5' primer plus a J-beta primer mix. The authors tagged each cDNA molecule using a template-switch adaptor with 12 random nucleotides. TCRdb used MiXCR to reprocess the 5' RACE reads, holding one entry per CDR3 protein. Among fewer than 2,000,000 distinct CDR3 sequences listed, around 36% were seen once. The V and J genes are TRBV9 and TRBJ2-7; no reliable D call. The end of the DNA fits TRBJ2-5 better, so the J call may be wrong. The receptor's source is a woman in her 30s in good health. Sequences were obtained from blood. The CDR3 DNA reads TGTGCCAGCAGCGTAGGGGTAGCCGGGGAGACCCAGTACTTC. Protein: CASSVGVAGETQYF.